What follows are 18 T cell receptor beta chains derived from one specimen sequenced in a study of regulatory T cells in long-lasting Graves disease. Arm-PCR of CDR3 regions with iRepertoire HTBI primers generated TCR beta libraries. One entry per CDR3 protein, called by TCRdb with MiXCR from the multiplex PCR reads. Counted here are 350,000 to 550,000 distinct CDR3 sequences, approximately 14% occurring once; the ten biggest clones make up about a sixth. The time point: newly diagnosed GD, antithyroid drugs for less than 3 months. Extracted RNA from PBMCs served as the source of the TCR library. This sample was also put to use in a study of T cells in Graves' hyperthyroidism and ophthalmopathy.

This specimen consisted of peripheral blood mononuclear cells (PBMCs), obtained at new diagnosis, from a patient treated with antithyroid drugs. The origin of the receptors is a woman in her forties or fifties with Graves disease.

This clonotype showed up many times. J is TRBJ2-1 and V is TRBV4-2, with D tentatively TRBD2 (5 bases). The V and J ends lost 0 bases and 8 bases respectively, with 11 bases between them. CDR1 and CDR2 (germline): LGHNA, YNFKEQ. The CDR3 sequence is 14 residues long. CDR3 region: CASSQDQLVYEQFF. The CDR3 nucleotides read TGTGCCAGCAGCCAAGATCAACTAGTTTATGAGCAGTTCTTC.

This clonotype was detected many times. V gene TRBV6-1 combines with J gene TRBJ1-4; possibly TRBD1 for D (5 bases). V lost 2 bases, J lost 3 bases, and 10 bases lay in between. This CDR3 comprises 15 residues. From germline, CDR1 is MNHNS and CDR2 SASEGT. The CDR3 protein is CASSESVGPNEKLFF. In nucleotides, the CDR3 is TGTGCCAGCAGTGAATCTGTGGGGCCTAATGAAAAACTGTTTTTT.

The J gene is TRBJ2-7, the V gene TRBV15; D possibly matches TRBD1 or TRBD2 (5 bases each). The ends were cut back, 3 bases at V and 1 base at J, with 19 bases in the middle. The CDR3 has 17 amino acids. The germline V gene has CDR1 LNHNV and CDR2 YYDKDF (reference sequence). CDR3 nucleotides: TGTGCCACCAGCAGCGGATTCTCGGGACCAGCTTCCTACGAGCAGTACTTC. Protein sequence: CATSSGFSGPASYEQYF.

Notes on this clonotype: A much bigger clone sits one base away, suggesting this may be a read error. The chain carries TRBV5-1 and TRBJ2-7, with no clear D. Trimming removed 3 bases from V and 7 bases from J, with 11 bases in between. Germline CDR1 SGHRS, CDR2 YFSETQ. The length of the CDR3 is 12 residues. The CDR3 DNA is TGCGCCAGCAGCTCCGCTCTGAGAGAGCAGTACTTC. This translates into CASSSALREQYF.

This clonotype was counted at least ten times. This chain uses TRBV6-1 with TRBJ1-2; TRBD1 matches at 7 bases. Germline-derived CDR1 and CDR2 are MNHNS and SASEGT. With V trimmed by 4 bases and J by 6 bases, 5 bases remained unmatched. The length of the CDR3 is 13 residues. This CDR3 reads CASSVQGYDGYTF. CDR3 sequence (DNA): TGTGCCAGCAGTGTACAGGGGTATGATGGCTACACCTTC.

In its sample, this clonotype was seen many times. The chain has TRBV6-5 and TRBJ2-5, with D perhaps TRBD1 (6 bases). Germline-derived CDR1 and CDR2 are MNHEY and SVGAGI. The germline V and J ends were trimmed by 2 bases and 2 bases, with 12 bases remaining between them. This CDR3 region has 15 residues. The CDR3, as DNA: TGTGCCAGCAGTTACCAAGACAGGTCGCAAGAGACCCAGTACTTC. Translation: CASSYQDRSQETQYF.

This clonotype was picked up a small number of times. The rearrangement uses TRBV3-1 and TRBJ2-4; maybe TRBD1 (5 bases). The CDR3 runs 16 residues. Trimming took 0 bases from V and 8 from J, leaving 17 bases between them. The germline CDR1 and CDR2 sequences are LGHDT and YNNKEL (reference sequence). The CDR3 sequence: CASSQDPSKGPDIQYF. The CDR3 DNA is TGTGCCAGCAGCCAAGACCCTTCAAAGGGGCCCGACATTCAGTACTTC.

Turning to this clonotype: Just one base apart from a much larger clone, this may be a read error. The chain carries TRBV20-1 and TRBJ2-1; 10 bases align to TRBD2. Trimming cost V 6 bases and J 13 bases; bases outside gene matches: 21. The CDR3 is 16 residues long. The germline CDR1 and CDR2 sequences are DFQATT and SNEGSKA (reference sequence). CDR3: CSATGLAAEYQETQFF. CDR3 bases: TGCAGTGCCACCGGACTAGCGGCAGAGTACCAAGAGACCCAGTTCTTC.

The table lists this clonotype with many counts. The rearrangement joins TRBV6-5 to TRBJ1-1; D is perhaps TRBD1 (5 bases). V was trimmed by 0 bases and J by 1 base, leaving 15 bases between them. CDR3 length: 17 amino acids. CDR1 is MNHEY, CDR2 SVGAGI, per germline. CDR3 loop: CASSYSSRTPKNTEAFF. CDR3 in DNA: TGTGCCAGCAGTTACTCGAGCAGGACACCCAAGAACACTGAAGCTTTCTTT.

This clonotype has a count of ten or more. This rearrangement joins TRBV10-2 to TRBJ2-2; no firm D call. This CDR3 is built from 16 residues. The V gene's germline CDR1 is WSHSY and CDR2 SAAADI. The V and J ends lost 1 base and 0 bases respectively, with 9 bases between them. The DNA for the CDR3 is TGCGCCAGCAGTGAGTGGGGATCAACGAACACCGGGGAGCTGTTTTTT. Amino acids: CASSEWGSTNTGELFF.

This clonotype has only a few counts. The V gene is TRBV4-1, the J gene TRBJ1-5; D not certain. Trimming cost V 1 base and J 0 bases, with 10 bases left between them. Germline V gives CDR1 MGHRA, CDR2 YSYEKL. This CDR3 is 16 amino acids long. The CDR3 coding sequence is TGCGCCAGCAGCCAAGGTGACCAATATAGCAATCAGCCCCAGCATTTT. It yields the protein CASSQGDQYSNQPQHF.

J is TRBJ2-7 and V is TRBV7-9, with unresolved D. This CDR3 has 12 amino acids. CDR1 and CDR2 from the germline V gene are SEHNR and FQNEAQ (reference sequence). V gave up 2 bases and J gave up 7 bases, with 9 bases separating them. CDR3 sequence (DNA): TGTGCCAGCAGCTTAAATGCTGGGGAGCAGTACTTC. It codes for CASSLNAGEQYF.

The chain recombines TRBV19 with TRBJ1-1; the match to TRBD1 covers 7 bases. The junction had 13 bases not matched to a gene; V was cut back by 5 bases and J by 1 base. The CDR3 runs 17 residues. Germline loops: CDR1 LNHDA, CDR2 SQIVND (reference sequence). The CDR3 here is CASSDIGTDYENTEAFF. In DNA form, the CDR3 reads TGTGCCAGTAGTGATATCGGGACAGACTACGAGAACACTGAAGCTTTCTTT.

This clonotype came up many times. Here the CDR3 DNA reads TGTGCCAGCAGCGGGGACTACAGGACGGAGACCCAGTACTTC. Its translation is CASSGDYRTETQYF. The rearrangement joins TRBV5-6 to TRBJ2-5, with 7 nucleotides matching TRBD2. Germline V gene lookup returns CDR1 SGHDT and CDR2 YYEEEE. Germline trimming cut 4 bases from V and 5 bases from J; bases unmatched to any gene: 8. The CDR3 extends over 14 amino acids.

A word on this clonotype: One base away lies a much larger clone, so this may be a sequencing read error. This chain uses TRBV20-1 with TRBJ2-1, with D possibly TRBD2 on 5 matching bases. The CDR3 is made up of 13 amino acids. Germline V gene lookup returns CDR1 DFQATT and CDR2 SNEGSKA (reference sequence). Between the trimmed V and J ends, which lost 5 bases and 10 bases, there was a span of 18 bases. The chain's CDR3 is CSAAHGGPFEQFF. The CDR3 DNA follows: TGCAGTGCTGCCCACGGAGGACCCTTCGAGCAGTTCTTC.

This chain uses TRBV7-2 with TRBJ1-4; TRBD1 is a possible D gene (5 bases). V lost 0 bases and J 4 bases, leaving 12 bases between the germline ends. The CDR3 sequence is 16 residues long. CDR1 SGHTA and CDR2 FQGNSA come from the germline V gene. The CDR3 DNA reads as TGTGCCAGCAGCTTAGCGGCGGGACGGATTAATGAAAAACTGTTTTTT. It encodes CASSLAAGRINEKLFF.

This clonotype was counted many times. The chain links TRBV2 to TRBJ2-2, with a possible D match to TRBD2 (7 bases). Per the germline V gene, CDR1 is SNHLY and CDR2 is FYNNEI. The CDR3 is 14 amino acids. V shed 9 bases and J shed 3 bases, with 14 bases lying between them. The CDR3 DNA follows: TGTGCCAGTCTATCCGGGGGGCACACCGGGGAGCTGTTTTTT. Translating gives CASLSGGHTGELFF. Combining the CDR3 with reference TRBV2 and TRBJ2-2 gives the whole variable domain EPEVTQTPSHQVTQMGQEVILRCVPISNHLYFYWYRQILGQKVEFLVSFYNNEISEKSEIFDDQFSVERPDGSNFTLKIRSTKLEDSAMYFCASLSGGHTGELFFGEGSRLTVL.

This clonotype was detected ten times or more. This rearrangement joins TRBV11-2 to TRBJ2-7; a possible D gene is TRBD1 (6 bases). Germline-derived CDR1 and CDR2 are SGHAT and FQNNGV. This CDR3 has 15 amino acids. V was cut by 1 base and J by 9 bases, with 19 bases left in between. This CDR3 reads CASSLGQEISFGQYF. DNA of the CDR3: TGTGCCAGCAGCTTAGGACAGGAGATCTCCTTTGGGCAGTACTTC.